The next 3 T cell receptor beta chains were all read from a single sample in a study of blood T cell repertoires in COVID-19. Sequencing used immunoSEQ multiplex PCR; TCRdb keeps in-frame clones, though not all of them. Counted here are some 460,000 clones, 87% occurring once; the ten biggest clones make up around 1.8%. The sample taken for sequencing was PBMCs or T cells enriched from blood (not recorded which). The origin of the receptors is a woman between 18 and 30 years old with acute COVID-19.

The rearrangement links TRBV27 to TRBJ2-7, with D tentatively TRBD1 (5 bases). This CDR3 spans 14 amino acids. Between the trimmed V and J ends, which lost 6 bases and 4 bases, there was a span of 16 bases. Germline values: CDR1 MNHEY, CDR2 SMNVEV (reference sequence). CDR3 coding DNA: TGTGCCAGCAGAGTAACTCAGGGTGGATACGAGCAGTACTTC. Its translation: CASRVTQGGYEQYF.

Here the CDR3 DNA reads TGCGCCAGCAGCTTGAATGCAGGTGGCGAGCAGTACTTC. Translated, it gives CASSLNAGGEQYF. The chain links TRBV5-1 to TRBJ2-7; D remains ambiguous. The CDR3 covers 13 residues. The V end was cut by 1 base, the J end by 6 bases, with 11 bases between. The germline gives CDR1 SGHRS, CDR2 YFSETQ. The full variable domain, its missing parts supplied by reference TRBV5-1 and TRBJ2-7, is KAGVTQTPRYLIKTRGQQVTLSCSPISGHRSVSWYQQTPGQGLQFLFEYFSETQRNKGNFPGRFSGRQFSNSRSEMNVSTLELGDSALYLCASSLNAGGEQYFGPGTRLTVT.

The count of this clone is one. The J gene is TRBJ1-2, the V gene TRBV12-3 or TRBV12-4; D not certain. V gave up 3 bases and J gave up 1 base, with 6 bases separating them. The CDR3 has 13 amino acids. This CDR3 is CASSLRDNYGYTF. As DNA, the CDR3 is TGTGCCAGCAGTTTGAGAGATAACTATGGCTACACCTTC.